Listed below are T cell receptor beta chains from one sample, sequenced in a study of shared clonotypes between healthy human individuals. The method was immunoSEQ multiplex PCR; TCRdb's version includes in-frame clones alone and lacks a portion of them. This table holds roughly 2 million clones, over 85% found once. The sample consisted of naive CD4+ T cells sorted from blood. Every receptor here comes from a man younger than 35 in good health. CDR3s include the opening cysteine and the closing phenylalanine or tryptophan. The order of the fields is V gene, J gene, clone size, D gene, CDR3 DNA, CDR3 protein. D genes are given only for firm matches. The listing skips clone size in some rows; elsewhere it reads once, few, many or a size class.

V gene: TRBV7-7; J gene: TRBJ2-3; clone size: -; D gene: TRBD2; CDR3 DNA: TGTGCTAGCAGCCCCGGGACTAGCAGATTCACAGATACGCAGTATTTT; CDR3 protein: CASSPGTSRFTDTQYF
V gene: TRBV7-2; J gene: TRBJ2-5; clone size: -; D gene: -; CDR3 DNA: TGTGCCAGCAGCTTAGAGCAGGCCCTACAAGAGACCCAGTACTTC; CDR3 protein: CASSLEQALQETQYF
V gene: TRBV2; J gene: TRBJ2-5; clone size: -; D gene: TRBD2; CDR3 DNA: TGTGCCAGCAGTGAACGTAGCGGGAGAGATGAGACCCAGTACTTC; CDR3 protein: CASSERSGRDETQYF
V gene: TRBV18; J gene: TRBJ2-5; clone size: -; D gene: -; CDR3 DNA: TGTGCCAGCTCACCAGTAGGCGAAGGGACCCAGTACTTC; CDR3 protein: CASSPVGEGTQYF
V gene: TRBV2; J gene: TRBJ2-7; clone size: -; D gene: TRBD2; CDR3 DNA: TGTGCCAGCAGTAGTAGCGGGGGGGACTACGAGCAGTACTTC; CDR3 protein: CASSSSGGDYEQYF
V gene: TRBV19; J gene: TRBJ1-5; clone size: -; D gene: TRBD1; CDR3 DNA: TGTGCCAGTAGTATTGGTATCGGGACAGGGGTCAATCAGCCCCAGCATTTT; CDR3 protein: CASSIGIGTGVNQPQHF
V gene: TRBV5-1; J gene: TRBJ1-3; clone size: -; D gene: -; CDR3 DNA: TGCGCCAGCAGCTTGGGCAGCCCTGGAGGAAACACCATATATTTT; CDR3 protein: CASSLGSPGGNTIYF
V gene: TRBV7-2; J gene: TRBJ2-1; clone size: -; D gene: -; CDR3 DNA: TGTGCCAGCAGCTTAGCGCGTACGGGCGCAAGGGTTAATGAGCAGTTCTTC; CDR3 protein: CASSLARTGARVNEQFF
V gene: TRBV2; J gene: TRBJ2-1; clone size: -; D gene: TRBD2; CDR3 DNA: TGTGCCAGCAGCCCCGCGGGGAGGGCGGGGGAGCAGTTCTTC; CDR3 protein: CASSPAGRAGEQFF
V gene: TRBV2; J gene: TRBJ1-6; clone size: -; D gene: TRBD1; CDR3 DNA: TGTGCCAGCAGCCTAGACAGGGGCTGGGGCCACTTT; CDR3 protein: CASSLDRGWGHF
V gene: TRBV7-9; J gene: TRBJ2-7; clone size: -; D gene: -; CDR3 DNA: TGTGCCAGCTCACCATCGCTCAACTCCTACGAGCAGTACTTC; CDR3 protein: CASSPSLNSYEQYF
V gene: TRBV7-9; J gene: TRBJ1-1; clone size: once; D gene: TRBD1; CDR3 DNA: TGTGCCAGCAGCTTAGCCACAGGGGGAACTTTCTTT; CDR3 protein: CASSLATGGTFF
V gene: TRBV4-3; J gene: TRBJ2-1; clone size: -; D gene: TRBD1; CDR3 DNA: TGCGCCAGCAGCCAAAACAGGGGATTTACCTACAATGAGCAGTTCTTC; CDR3 protein: CASSQNRGFTYNEQFF
V gene: TRBV6-5; J gene: TRBJ2-3; clone size: -; D gene: -; CDR3 DNA: TGTGCCAGCAGTAGGTCCATTGGGAGAACAGATACGCAGTATTTT; CDR3 protein: CASSRSIGRTDTQYF
V gene: TRBV2; J gene: TRBJ1-6; clone size: few; D gene: TRBD1; CDR3 DNA: TGTGCCAGCACCCTGGGACAGGGAGTATCACCCCTCCACTTT; CDR3 protein: CASTLGQGVSPLHF
V gene: TRBV27; J gene: TRBJ2-5; clone size: -; D gene: -; CDR3 DNA: TGTGCCAGCAGTTCTGGAGAGACCCAGTACTTC; CDR3 protein: CASSSGETQYF
V gene: TRBV7-2; J gene: TRBJ1-5; clone size: -; D gene: -; CDR3 DNA: TGTGCCAGCAGCTTAGGCCAGCGGAGCAATCAGCCCCAGCATTTT; CDR3 protein: CASSLGQRSNQPQHF
V gene: TRBV25-1; J gene: TRBJ2-2; clone size: -; D gene: -; CDR3 DNA: TGTGCCAGCAGCGAAGTGATTGGCACCGGGGAGCTGTTTTTT; CDR3 protein: CASSEVIGTGELFF
V gene: TRBV5-1; J gene: TRBJ1-1; clone size: -; D gene: -; CDR3 DNA: TGCGCCAGCCGCCTCGAGCAGGGGAGGACTGAAGCTTTCTTT; CDR3 protein: CASRLEQGRTEAFF
V gene: TRBV6-5; J gene: TRBJ1-2; clone size: -; D gene: -; CDR3 DNA: TGTGCCAGCAGTTACGTACAGGGTGGTGGCTACACCTTC; CDR3 protein: CASSYVQGGGYTF
V gene: TRBV5-1; J gene: TRBJ2-7; clone size: -; D gene: -; CDR3 DNA: TGCGCCAGCAGCTCCGTCGGGAGAAGGGCCTACGAGCAGTACTTC; CDR3 protein: CASSSVGRRAYEQYF
V gene: TRBV7-2; J gene: TRBJ2-7; clone size: -; D gene: -; CDR3 DNA: TGTGCCAGCAGCTCCCCAAGGGTGGGCCCCAACGAGCAGTACTTC; CDR3 protein: CASSSPRVGPNEQYF
V gene: TRBV6-5; J gene: TRBJ2-5; clone size: -; D gene: -; CDR3 DNA: TGTGCCAGCAGTTACTCGCCCCTGGGGACCCAGTACTTC; CDR3 protein: CASSYSPLGTQYF
V gene: TRBV9; J gene: TRBJ2-3; clone size: -; D gene: -; CDR3 DNA: TGTGCCAGCAGCGTAGGAACGACGGGAAGCACAGATACGCAGTATTTT; CDR3 protein: CASSVGTTGSTDTQYF
V gene: TRBV29-1; J gene: TRBJ2-7; clone size: -; D gene: TRBD1; CDR3 DNA: TGCAGCGTTGCGACAGGGGGCGACGAGCAGTACTTC; CDR3 protein: CSVATGGDEQYF
V gene: TRBV5-1; J gene: TRBJ1-3; clone size: -; D gene: TRBD1; CDR3 DNA: TGCGCCAGCAGCTTTTCGACCGGACAGGGCTTGGGAAACACCATATATTTT; CDR3 protein: CASSFSTGQGLGNTIYF
V gene: TRBV10-3; J gene: TRBJ1-6; clone size: few; D gene: TRBD1; CDR3 DNA: TGTGCCATCAGGTCGACAGGGAATAATTCACCCCTCCACTTT; CDR3 protein: CAIRSTGNNSPLHF
V gene: TRBV5-4; J gene: TRBJ1-1; clone size: -; D gene: -; CDR3 DNA: TGTGCCAGCAGCTTGGTTCAGGGAGGGGCTGAAGCTTTCTTT; CDR3 protein: CASSLVQGGAEAFF
V gene: TRBV5-4; J gene: TRBJ1-6; clone size: -; D gene: -; CDR3 DNA: TGTGCCAGCAGGGACGGGACATCCTATTCACCCCTCCACTTT; CDR3 protein: CASRDGTSYSPLHF
V gene: TRBV7-8; J gene: TRBJ2-5; clone size: once; D gene: TRBD1; CDR3 DNA: TGTGCCAGCAGCTTAGGGGACAGGGGGAAGACCCAGTACTTC; CDR3 protein: CASSLGDRGKTQYF
V gene: TRBV2; J gene: TRBJ1-5; clone size: -; D gene: -; CDR3 DNA: TGTGCCAGCAAGAGAGGGGGTAGCAATCAGCCCCAGCATTTT; CDR3 protein: CASKRGGSNQPQHF
V gene: TRBV5-8; J gene: TRBJ2-3; clone size: -; D gene: -; CDR3 DNA: TGTGCCAGCAGCTTGTGGGGGGGCACAGATACGCAGTATTTT; CDR3 protein: CASSLWGGTDTQYF
V gene: TRBV18; J gene: TRBJ2-3; clone size: -; D gene: -; CDR3 DNA: TGTGCCAGCTCTTTTAGGGCGGACACAGATACGCAGTATTTT; CDR3 protein: CASSFRADTDTQYF
V gene: TRBV19; J gene: TRBJ1-6; clone size: -; D gene: -; CDR3 DNA: TGTGCCAGTAGTACGGAAGGGGTCTCCTCCTATAATTCACCCCTCCACTTT; CDR3 protein: CASSTEGVSSYNSPLHF
V gene: TRBV11-2; J gene: TRBJ2-7; clone size: -; D gene: -; CDR3 DNA: TGTGCCAGCAACGCAAACAGGGTGACAGGAGAGCAGTACTTC; CDR3 protein: CASNANRVTGEQYF
V gene: TRBV30; J gene: TRBJ1-4; clone size: -; D gene: -; CDR3 DNA: TGTGCCTGGAGTGTAGGACCTGAAAAACTGTTTTTT; CDR3 protein: CAWSVGPEKLFF
V gene: TRBV6-5; J gene: TRBJ1-6; clone size: -; D gene: TRBD1; CDR3 DNA: TGTGCCAGCAGCTTAGGGGGCGCACCCGTTTCACCCCTCCACTTT; CDR3 protein: CASSLGGAPVSPLHF
V gene: TRBV7-2; J gene: TRBJ1-6; clone size: -; D gene: TRBD1; CDR3 DNA: TGTGCCAGCAGCGGACAGGGCGGCTCCTATAATTCACCCCTCCACTTT; CDR3 protein: CASSGQGGSYNSPLHF
V gene: TRBV6-5; J gene: TRBJ1-2; clone size: -; D gene: -; CDR3 DNA: TGTGCCAGCAGTTACGCAGGGTTGGGAGGCTACACCTTC; CDR3 protein: CASSYAGLGGYTF
V gene: TRBV7-2; J gene: TRBJ2-5; clone size: -; D gene: -; CDR3 DNA: TGTGCCAGCAGCTTAACCGGGAGTTTAGAGACCCAGTACTTC; CDR3 protein: CASSLTGSLETQYF
V gene: TRBV11-2; J gene: TRBJ1-5; clone size: -; D gene: TRBD1; CDR3 DNA: TGTGCCAGCAGCTTGACAGGGGCGGTCAATCAGCCCCAGCATTTT; CDR3 protein: CASSLTGAVNQPQHF
V gene: TRBV5-1; J gene: TRBJ2-7; clone size: -; D gene: TRBD1; CDR3 DNA: TGCGCCAGCAGCTTGGTTGCCATAGGACAGGGTGGAGGCGAGCAGTACTTC; CDR3 protein: CASSLVAIGQGGGEQYF
V gene: TRBV7-8; J gene: TRBJ1-2; clone size: -; D gene: TRBD1; CDR3 DNA: TGTGCCAGCAGCTTAATCCGGACAGGAGGCGACGGCTACACCTTC; CDR3 protein: CASSLIRTGGDGYTF
V gene: TRBV14; J gene: TRBJ1-6; clone size: -; D gene: -; CDR3 DNA: TGTGCCAGCAGCCAATTACAGGGCAATTCACCCCTCCACTTT; CDR3 protein: CASSQLQGNSPLHF
V gene: TRBV11-3; J gene: TRBJ2-7; clone size: -; D gene: -; CDR3 DNA: TGTGCCAGCAGCTTAGGTAGGACGTCCTACGAGCAGTACTTC; CDR3 protein: CASSLGRTSYEQYF
V gene: TRBV15; J gene: TRBJ2-5; clone size: -; D gene: -; CDR3 DNA: TGTGCCACCAGCGGACGGACACAAGAGACCCAGTACTTC; CDR3 protein: CATSGRTQETQYF